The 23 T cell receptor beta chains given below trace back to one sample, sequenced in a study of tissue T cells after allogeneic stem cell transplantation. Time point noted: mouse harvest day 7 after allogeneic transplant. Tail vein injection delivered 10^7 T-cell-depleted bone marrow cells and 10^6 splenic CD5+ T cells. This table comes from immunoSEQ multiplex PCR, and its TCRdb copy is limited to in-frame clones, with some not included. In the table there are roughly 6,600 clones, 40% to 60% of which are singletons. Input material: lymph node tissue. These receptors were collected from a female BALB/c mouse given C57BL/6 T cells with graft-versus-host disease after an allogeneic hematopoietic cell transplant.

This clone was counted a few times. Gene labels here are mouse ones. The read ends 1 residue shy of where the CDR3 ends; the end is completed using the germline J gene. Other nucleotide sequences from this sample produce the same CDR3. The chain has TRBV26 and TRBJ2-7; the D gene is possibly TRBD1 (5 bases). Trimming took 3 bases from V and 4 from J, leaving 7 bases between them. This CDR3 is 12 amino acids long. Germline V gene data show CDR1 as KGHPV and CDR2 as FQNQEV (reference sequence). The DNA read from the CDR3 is TGTGCCAGCAGTCTTGAGGGGTATGAACAGTAC. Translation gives CASSLEGYEQY. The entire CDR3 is CASSLEGYEQYF. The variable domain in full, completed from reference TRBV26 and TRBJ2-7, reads NSKVIQTPRYLVKGQGQKAKMRCIPEKGHPVVFWYQQNKNNEFKFLINFQNQEVLQQIDMTEKRFSAECPSNSPCSLEIQSSEAGDSALYLCASSLEGYEQYFGPGTRLTVL.

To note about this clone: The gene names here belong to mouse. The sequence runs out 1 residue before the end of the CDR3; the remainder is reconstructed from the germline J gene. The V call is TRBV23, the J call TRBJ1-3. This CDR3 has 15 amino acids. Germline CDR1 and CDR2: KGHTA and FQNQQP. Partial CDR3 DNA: TGCTCCAGCAGTTCCGGGTCTCTTTCTGGAAATACGCTCTAT. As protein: CSSSSGSLSGNTLY. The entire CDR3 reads CSSSSGSLSGNTLYF.

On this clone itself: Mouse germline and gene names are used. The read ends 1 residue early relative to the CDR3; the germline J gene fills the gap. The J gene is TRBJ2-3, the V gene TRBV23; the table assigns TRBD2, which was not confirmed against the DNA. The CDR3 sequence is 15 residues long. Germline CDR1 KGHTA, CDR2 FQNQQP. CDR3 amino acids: CSSSQSVGSAETLYF. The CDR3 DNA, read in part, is TGCTCCAGCAGTCAATCGGTGGGTAGTGCAGAAACGCTGTAT. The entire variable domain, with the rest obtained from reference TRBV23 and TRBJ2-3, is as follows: DAAVTQKPRYLIKMKGQEAEMKCIPEKGHTAVFWYQQKQSKELKFLIYFQNQQPLDQIDMVKERFSAVCPSSSLCSLGIRTCEAEDSALYLCSSSQSVGSAETLYFGSGTRLTVL.

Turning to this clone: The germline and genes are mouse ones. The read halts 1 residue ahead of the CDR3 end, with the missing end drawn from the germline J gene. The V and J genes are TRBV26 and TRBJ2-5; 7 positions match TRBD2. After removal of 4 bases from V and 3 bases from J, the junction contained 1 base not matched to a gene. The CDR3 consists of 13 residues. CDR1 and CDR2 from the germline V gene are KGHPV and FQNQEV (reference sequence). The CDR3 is CASSRGLQDTQYF. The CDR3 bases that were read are TGTGCCAGCAGTCGGGGACTGCAAGACACCCAGTAC.

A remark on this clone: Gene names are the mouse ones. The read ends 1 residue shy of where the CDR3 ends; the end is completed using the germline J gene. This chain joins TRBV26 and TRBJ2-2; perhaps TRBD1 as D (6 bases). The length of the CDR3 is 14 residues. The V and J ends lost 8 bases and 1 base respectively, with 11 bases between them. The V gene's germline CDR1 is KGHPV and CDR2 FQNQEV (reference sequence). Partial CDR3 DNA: TGTGCCAGCGCCAGGGGATTAAACACCGGGCAGCTCTAC. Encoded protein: CASARGLNTGQLY. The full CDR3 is CASARGLNTGQLYF.

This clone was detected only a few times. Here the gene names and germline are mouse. The sequenced CDR3 bases are TGTGCCAGCAGTCCAGGGGCCTCAAACTCCGACTACACC. Its translation: CASSPGASNSDYT. The entire CDR3 reads CASSPGASNSDYTF. The J gene is TRBJ1-2, the V gene TRBV26; D might be TRBD1 (6 bases). Read coverage stops 1 residue before the CDR3 terminus; the germline J gene supplies the remainder. CDR1 and CDR2 from the germline V gene are KGHPV and FQNQEV (reference sequence). This CDR3 is built from 14 residues. The V and J ends lost 4 bases and 0 bases respectively, with 9 bases between them.

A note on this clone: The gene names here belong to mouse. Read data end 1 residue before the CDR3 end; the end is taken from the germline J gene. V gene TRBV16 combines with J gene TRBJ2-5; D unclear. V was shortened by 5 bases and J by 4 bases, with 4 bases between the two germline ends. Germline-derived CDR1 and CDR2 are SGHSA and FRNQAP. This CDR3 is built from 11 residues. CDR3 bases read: TGTGCAAGCAGCGATGAAGACACCCAGTAC. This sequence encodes CASSDEDTQY. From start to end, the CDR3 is CASSDEDTQYF. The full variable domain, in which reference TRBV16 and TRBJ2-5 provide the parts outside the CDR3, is NAGVIQTPRHKVTGKGQEATLWCEPISGHSAVFWYRQTIVQGLEFLTYFRNQAPIDDSGMPKERFSAQMPNQSHSTLKIQSTQPQDSAVYLCASSDEDTQYFGPGTRLLVL.

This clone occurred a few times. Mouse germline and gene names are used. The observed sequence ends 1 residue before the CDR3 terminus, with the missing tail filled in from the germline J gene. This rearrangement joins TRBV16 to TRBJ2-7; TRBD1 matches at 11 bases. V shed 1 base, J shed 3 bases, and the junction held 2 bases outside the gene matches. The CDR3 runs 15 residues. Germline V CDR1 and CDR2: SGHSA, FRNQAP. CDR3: CASSLAGTGGYEQYF. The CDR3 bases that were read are TGTGCAAGCAGCTTAGCAGGGACAGGGGGCTATGAACAGTAC.

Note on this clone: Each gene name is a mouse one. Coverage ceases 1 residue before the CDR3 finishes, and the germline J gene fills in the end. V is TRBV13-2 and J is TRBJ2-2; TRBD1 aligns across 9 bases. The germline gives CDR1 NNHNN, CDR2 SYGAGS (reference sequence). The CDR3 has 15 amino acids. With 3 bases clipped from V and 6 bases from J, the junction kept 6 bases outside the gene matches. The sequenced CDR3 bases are TGTGCCAGCGGTGCCGACAGGGGGAGGGCCGGGCAGCTCTAC. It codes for CASGADRGRAGQLY. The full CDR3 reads CASGADRGRAGQLYF.

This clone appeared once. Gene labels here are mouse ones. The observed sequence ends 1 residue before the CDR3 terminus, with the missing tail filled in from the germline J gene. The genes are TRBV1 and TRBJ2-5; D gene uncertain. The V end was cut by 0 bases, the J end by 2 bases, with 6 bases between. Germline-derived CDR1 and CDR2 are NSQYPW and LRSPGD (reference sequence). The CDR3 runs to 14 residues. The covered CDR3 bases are TGCACCTGCAGTGCAGAAGCACTCCAAGACACCCAGTAC. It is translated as CTCSAEALQDTQY. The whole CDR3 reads CTCSAEALQDTQYF.

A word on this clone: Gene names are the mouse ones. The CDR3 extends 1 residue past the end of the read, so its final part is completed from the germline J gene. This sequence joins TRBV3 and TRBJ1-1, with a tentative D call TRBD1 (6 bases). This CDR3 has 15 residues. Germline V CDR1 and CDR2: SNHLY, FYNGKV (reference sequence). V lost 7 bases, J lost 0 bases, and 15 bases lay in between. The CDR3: CASTQRGGANTEVFF. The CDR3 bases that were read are TGTGCCAGCACCCAGAGGGGGGGCGCAAACACAGAAGTCTTC.

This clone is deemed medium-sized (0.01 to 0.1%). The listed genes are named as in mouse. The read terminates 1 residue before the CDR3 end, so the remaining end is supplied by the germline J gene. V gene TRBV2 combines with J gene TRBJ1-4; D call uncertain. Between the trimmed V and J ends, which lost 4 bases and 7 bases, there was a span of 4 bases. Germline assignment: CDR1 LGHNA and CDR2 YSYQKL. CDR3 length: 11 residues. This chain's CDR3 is CASSPGERLFF. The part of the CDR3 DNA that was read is TGTGCCAGCAGCCCAGGCGAAAGATTATTT.

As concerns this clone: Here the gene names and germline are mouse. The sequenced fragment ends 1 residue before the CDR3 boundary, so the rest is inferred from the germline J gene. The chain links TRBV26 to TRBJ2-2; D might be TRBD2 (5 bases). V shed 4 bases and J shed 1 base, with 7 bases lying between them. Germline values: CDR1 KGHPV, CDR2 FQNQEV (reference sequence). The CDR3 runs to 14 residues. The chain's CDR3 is CASSRLRNTGQLYF. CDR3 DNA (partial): TGTGCCAGCAGTCGACTGAGAAACACCGGGCAGCTCTAC.

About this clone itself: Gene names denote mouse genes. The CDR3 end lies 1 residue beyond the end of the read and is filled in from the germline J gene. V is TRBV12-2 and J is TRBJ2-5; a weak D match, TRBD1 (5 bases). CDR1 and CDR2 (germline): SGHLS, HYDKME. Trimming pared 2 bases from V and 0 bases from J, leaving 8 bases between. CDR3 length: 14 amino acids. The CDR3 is CASSPTANQDTQYF. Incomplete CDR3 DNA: TGTGCCAGCTCTCCGACAGCTAACCAAGACACCCAGTAC. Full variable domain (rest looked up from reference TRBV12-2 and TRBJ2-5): NSGVVQSPRYIIKGKGERSILKCIPISGHLSVAWYQQTQGQELKFFIQHYDKMERDKGNLPSRFSVQQFDDYHSEMNMSALELEDSAVYFCASSPTANQDTQYFGPGTRLLVL.

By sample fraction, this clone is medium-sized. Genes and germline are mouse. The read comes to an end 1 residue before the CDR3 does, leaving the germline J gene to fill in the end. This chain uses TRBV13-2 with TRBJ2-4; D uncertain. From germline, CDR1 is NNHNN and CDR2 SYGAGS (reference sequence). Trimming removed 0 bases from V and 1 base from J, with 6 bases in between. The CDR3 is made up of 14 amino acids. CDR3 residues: CASGDAQGQNTLYF. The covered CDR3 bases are TGTGCCAGCGGTGATGCGCAGGGTCAAAACACCTTGTAC.

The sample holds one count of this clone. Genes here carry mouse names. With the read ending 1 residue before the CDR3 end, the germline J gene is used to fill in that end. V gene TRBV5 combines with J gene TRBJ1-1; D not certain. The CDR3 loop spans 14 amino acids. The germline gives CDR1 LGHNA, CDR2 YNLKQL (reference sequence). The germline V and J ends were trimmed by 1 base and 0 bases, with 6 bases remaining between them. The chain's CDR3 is CASSQGHANTEVFF. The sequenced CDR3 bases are TGTGCCAGCAGCCAAGGACACGCAAACACAGAAGTCTTC.

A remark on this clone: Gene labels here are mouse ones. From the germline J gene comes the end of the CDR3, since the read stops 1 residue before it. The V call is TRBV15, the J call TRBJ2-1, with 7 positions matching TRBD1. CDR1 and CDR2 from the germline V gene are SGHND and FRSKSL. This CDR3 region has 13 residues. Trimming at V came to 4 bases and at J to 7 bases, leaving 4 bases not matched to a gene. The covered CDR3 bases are TGTGCCAGCAGTTACAGGGGTGGGGCTGAGCAGTTC. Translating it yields CASSYRGGAEQF. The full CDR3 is CASSYRGGAEQFF.

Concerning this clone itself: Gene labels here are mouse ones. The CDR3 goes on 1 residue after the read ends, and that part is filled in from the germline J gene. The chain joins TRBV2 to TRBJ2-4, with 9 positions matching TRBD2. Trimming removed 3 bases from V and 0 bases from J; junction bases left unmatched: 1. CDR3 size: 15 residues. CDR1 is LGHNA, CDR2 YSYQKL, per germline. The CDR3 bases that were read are TGTGCCAGCAGCCATACTGGGGGGAGTCAAAACACCTTGTAC. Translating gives CASSHTGGSQNTLY. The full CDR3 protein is CASSHTGGSQNTLYF.

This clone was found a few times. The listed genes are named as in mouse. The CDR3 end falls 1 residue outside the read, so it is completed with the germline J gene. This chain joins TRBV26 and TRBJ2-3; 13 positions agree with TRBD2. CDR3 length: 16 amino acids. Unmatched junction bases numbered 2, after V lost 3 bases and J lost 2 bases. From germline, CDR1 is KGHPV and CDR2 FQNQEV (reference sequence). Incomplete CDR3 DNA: TGTGCCAGCAGTCTTGGACTGGGGGGGCTTGCAGAAACGCTGTAT. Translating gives CASSLGLGGLAETLY. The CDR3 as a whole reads CASSLGLGGLAETLYF.

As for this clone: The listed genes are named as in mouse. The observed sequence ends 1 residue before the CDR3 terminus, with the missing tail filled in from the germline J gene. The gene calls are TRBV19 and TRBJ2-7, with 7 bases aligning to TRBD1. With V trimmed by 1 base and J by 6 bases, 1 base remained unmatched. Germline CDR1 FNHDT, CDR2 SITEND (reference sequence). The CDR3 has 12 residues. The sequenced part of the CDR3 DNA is TGTGCCAGCAGTATACACAGGGGTGAACAGTAC. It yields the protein CASSIHRGEQY. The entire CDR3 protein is CASSIHRGEQYF.

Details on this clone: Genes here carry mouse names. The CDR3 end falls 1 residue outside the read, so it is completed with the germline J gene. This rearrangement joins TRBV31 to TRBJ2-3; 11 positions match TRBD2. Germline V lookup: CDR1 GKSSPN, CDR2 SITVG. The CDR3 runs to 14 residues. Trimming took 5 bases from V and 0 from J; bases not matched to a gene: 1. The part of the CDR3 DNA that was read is TGTGCCTGGGACTGGGGGGGGAGTGCAGAAACGCTGTAT. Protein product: CAWDWGGSAETLY. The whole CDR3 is CAWDWGGSAETLYF.

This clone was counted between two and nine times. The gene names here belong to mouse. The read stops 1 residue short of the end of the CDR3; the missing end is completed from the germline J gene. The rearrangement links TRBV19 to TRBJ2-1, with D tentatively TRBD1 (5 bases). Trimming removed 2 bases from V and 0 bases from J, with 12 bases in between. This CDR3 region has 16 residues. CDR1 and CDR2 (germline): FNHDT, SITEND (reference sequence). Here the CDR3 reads CASSIRPGLNYAEQFF. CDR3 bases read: TGTGCCAGCAGTATCCGCCCAGGGCTTAACTATGCTGAGCAGTTC.

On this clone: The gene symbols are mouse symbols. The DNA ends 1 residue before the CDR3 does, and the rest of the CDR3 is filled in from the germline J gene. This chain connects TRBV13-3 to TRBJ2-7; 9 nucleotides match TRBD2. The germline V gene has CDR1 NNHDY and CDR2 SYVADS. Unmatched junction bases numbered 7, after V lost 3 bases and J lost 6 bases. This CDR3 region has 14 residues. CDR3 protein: CASSAWGGAAEQYF. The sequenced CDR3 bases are TGTGCCAGCAGTGCTTGGGGGGGCGCGGCTGAACAGTAC.